Described below is a single T cell receptor (beta chain) sequence and its context. No antigen is known for it. No base-level quality is on record; no much larger clone is a single base apart. This sample was taken from a study of blood T cell repertoires in COVID-19 (dated by TCRdb to about 2020). Broadly, across the study: Samples covering the acute and convalescent phases of COVID-19 were provided by collaborators in the United States, Italy and Spain. Where available, HLA class I and class II types were obtained from metadata supplied by the sample provider rather than from assay-based typing. The repertoires were released in a freely available public database meant as a resource for research on the immune response to SARS-CoV-2. Subjects who had been exposed to COVID-19, were actively infected with it, or had recovered from it provided the deeply sampled blood TCRbeta repertoires that made up the dataset. Samples were obtained from the ongoing ImmuneRACE study (first 160 participants) and from 1,254 subjects provided by 6 global collaborators. The prospective study material was composed of cDNA or gDNA derived from T cells, B-cell-depleted T cells, or PBMCs. The sample metadata nearly always contained a de-identified subject ID, COVID-19 status, age in years and sex. Study-wide conclusions, independent of this receptor: How much clinical and demographic metadata was included differed by source and by participant, and the metadata was provided uncurated.

Participants in the prospective study were enrolled through a virtual design, were aged about 18 to 90 years, and lived in 24 United States geographic areas. To assign participants to cohorts, the prospective study relied on clinical history that participants themselves reported in a screening survey and a study questionnaire. ImmuneRACE Cohort 3 recovered participants were defined by two consecutive negative NP/OP PCR tests, healthcare professional clearance, or symptom resolution. Mobile phlebotomists in the prospective study collected whole blood, serum and a nasopharyngeal or oropharyngeal swab from every participant. Prospective study participants could optionally give additional blood draws and questionnaires over an approximately two-month period. Prospective study blood samples were shipped either frozen or at room temperature before DNA extraction. TCRbeta CDR3 regions were amplified from genomic DNA by means of the immunoSEQ Assay, a bias-controlled multiplex PCR. The original pipeline was this. Within the assay, amplification of reference gene primers was used to estimate how many nucleated cells each sample contained. Sequence reads were collapsed and filtered to measure the absolute abundance of every unique TCRbeta CDR3 rearrangement. Productive Simpson clonality was computed per sample as the square root of Simpson's diversity index over productive rearrangements. In its TCRdb copy, this immuneACCESS table keeps in-frame sequences only and misses some clones. Where compared with another copy, unresolved V genes explain less than half of these, and the others have no known cause. The V and J calls and the clone size are those of that table, but D and trimming were determined from the DNA. A total of about 380,000 clones appear in this sample, about 89% of them only once. The ten biggest clones cover 1.3% of the sample.

V loses 8 bases at its end and J loses 1 base; junction bases beyond the gene matches: 1. Reading the germline V gene gives CDR1 MNHEY and CDR2 SVGAGI. The CDR3 measures 12 amino acids from cysteine to phenylalanine. Only CDR3 DNA remains: 36 bases, in frame from the first base. The material sequenced was PBMCs or T cells enriched from blood (not recorded which). This sequence originates from a man aged 25-45 years who had recovered from COVID-19. The sequence joins TRBV6-5 to TRBJ1-1; a stretch of 7 junction bases matches TRBD1. The nucleotides read TGTGCCAGCTGGGACAGGAACACTGAAGCTTTCTTT. Its protein reads: CASWDRNTEAFF.